The 8 T cell receptor beta chains below all came from one sample that was sequenced in a study of T cells in Graves' hyperthyroidism and ophthalmopathy. It was RNA transcripts that yielded the amplified TCR beta CDR3 regions. The primer set for the first-round RT-PCR of the TCR CDR3 was HTBI. TCRdb reprocessed the multiplex PCR reads via MiXCR and lists one record per CDR3 protein. Among a few hundred thousand distinct CDR3 sequences listed, approximately 13% were seen once. Source material: blood. The receptors stem from a woman aged 18-29 years with Graves' hyperthyroidism.

The J gene is TRBJ2-7, the V gene TRBV11-2, with 10 bases fitting TRBD2. The CDR3 is made up of 17 amino acids. V trimming: 5 bases; J trimming: 0 bases; junction bases outside the gene matches: 10. The V gene's germline CDR1 is SGHAT and CDR2 FQNNGV. The CDR3 DNA is TGTGCCAGCAGCCCACTGATCGGGACTAGCGACTCCTACGAGCAGTACTTC. The encoded protein is CASSPLIGTSDSYEQYF.

The chain carries TRBV27 and TRBJ2-3; 7 bases line up with TRBD1. V dropped 4 bases and J dropped 5; count of bases not matched to a gene: 6. Germline loops: CDR1 MNHEY, CDR2 SMNVEV (reference sequence). This CDR3 region has 14 residues. CDR3: CASSSSTGLDTQYF. The CDR3, as DNA: TGTGCCAGCAGTTCCTCGACAGGGTTAGATACGCAGTATTTT.

This clonotype appeared a few times. The chain combines TRBV20-1 with TRBJ1-5, with 8 bases identical to TRBD1. Trimming at V came to 5 bases and at J to 4 bases, leaving 7 bases not matched to a gene. Germline lookup yields CDR1 DFQATT and CDR2 SNEGSKA (reference sequence). The CDR3 has 14 residues. The CDR3 is CSAEIGQGNQPQHF. CDR3 nucleotide sequence: TGCAGTGCTGAGATTGGACAGGGAAATCAGCCCCAGCATTTT.

In its sample, this clonotype was seen many times. The chain uses TRBV6-1 and TRBJ2-5, with unresolved D. Germline V lookup: CDR1 MNHNS, CDR2 SASEGT. This CDR3 is built from 16 residues. V lost 0 bases to trimming and J lost 1 base, with 12 bases between them. CDR3 region: CASSEAQGSIQETQYF. DNA for the CDR3: TGTGCCAGCAGTGAAGCGCAAGGAAGTATCCAAGAGACCCAGTACTTC.

At least ten counts were recorded for this clonotype. CDR3 in DNA: TGTGCCAGTAGGCTGGCAGGGGTTAACTATGGCTACACCTTC. It is translated as CASRLAGVNYGYTF. The chain recombines TRBV7-9 with TRBJ1-2; D perhaps matches TRBD1 (6 bases). This CDR3 spans 14 amino acids. The germline CDR1 and CDR2 sequences are SEHNR and FQNEAQ (reference sequence). V was pared by 9 bases and J by 1 base, with 15 bases between.

There are many counts of this clonotype. The rearrangement links TRBV20-1 to TRBJ1-1, with a possible D match to TRBD1 (5 bases). Germline V gives CDR1 DFQATT, CDR2 SNEGSKA (reference sequence). The CDR3 consists of 11 residues. V was cut by 5 bases and J by 6 bases, with 10 bases left in between. In nucleotides, the CDR3 is TGCAGTGCTTGGCGGGGGGCTGAAGCTTTCTTT. Its protein product is CSAWRGAEAFF.

The chain has TRBV14 and TRBJ2-1; no reliable D call. CDR3 length equals 17 residues. From germline, CDR1 is SGHDN and CDR2 FVKESK. Trimming stripped 0 bases from V and 0 bases from J, with 12 bases between. The CDR3 nucleotides are TGTGCCAGCAGCCAAGAAGTTGTGGCTGTCTCCTACAATGAGCAGTTCTTC. It codes for CASSQEVVAVSYNEQFF.

This clonotype was counted ten times or more. The V call is TRBV28, the J call TRBJ1-6, with a possible D match to TRBD1 (5 bases). The ends were cut back, 7 bases at V and 8 bases at J, with 15 bases in the middle. Per germline, CDR1 MDHEN and CDR2 SYDVKM. CDR3 size: 14 residues. DNA of the CDR3: TGTGCCAGCACCATATCGGGGGAGGATTCACCCCTCCACTTT. It codes for CASTISGEDSPLHF.